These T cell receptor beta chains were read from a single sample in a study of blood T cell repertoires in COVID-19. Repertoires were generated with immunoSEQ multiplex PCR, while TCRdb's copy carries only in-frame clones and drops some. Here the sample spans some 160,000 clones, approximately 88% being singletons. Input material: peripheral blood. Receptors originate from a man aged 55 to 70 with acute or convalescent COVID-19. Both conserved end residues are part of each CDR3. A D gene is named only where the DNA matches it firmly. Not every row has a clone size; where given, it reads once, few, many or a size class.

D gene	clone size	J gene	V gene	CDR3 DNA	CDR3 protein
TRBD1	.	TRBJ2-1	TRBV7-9	TGTGCCAGCAGCCCACAGGGGGCTCTCAATGAGCAGTTCTTC	CASSPQGALNEQFF
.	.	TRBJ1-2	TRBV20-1	TGCAGTGCTAGTAAGGGGCTCGGCTACACCTTC	CSASKGLGYTF
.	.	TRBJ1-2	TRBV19	TGTGCCACCGGAACTTTACGGGAGAGCCACTTC	CATGTLRESHF
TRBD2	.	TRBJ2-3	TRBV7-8	TGTGCCAGCCGTACCCTAGCGGGACTGGCAGATACGCAGTATTTT	CASRTLAGLADTQYF
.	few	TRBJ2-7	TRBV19	TGTGCCAGTAGTTTCGGTTACTCCTACGAGCAGTACTTC	CASSFGYSYEQYF
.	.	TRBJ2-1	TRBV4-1	TGCGCCAGCAGCCCCCGACTATCAGACAATGAGCAGTTCTTC	CASSPRLSDNEQFF
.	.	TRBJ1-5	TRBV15	TGTGCCACCAGCAGAGACAGGGGAAGTCAGCCCCAGCATTTT	CATSRDRGSQPQHF
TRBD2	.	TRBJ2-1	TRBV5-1	TGCGCCAGCAGTCGGTCGGGGGGAAGCTCCTACAATGAGCAGTTCTTC	CASSRSGGSSYNEQFF
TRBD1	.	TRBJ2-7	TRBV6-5	TGTGCCAGCACGCCCCAACCGGGACAGTCCTACGAGCAGTACTTC	CASTPQPGQSYEQYF
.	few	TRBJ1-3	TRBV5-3	TGTGCCAGAAGCTACTGGGCTAGGGACAGAAACACCATATATTTT	CARSYWARDRNTIYF
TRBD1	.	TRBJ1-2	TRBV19	TGTGCCAGTAGTCTGAGGACAGGGGGCCTCTATGGCTACACCTTC	CASSLRTGGLYGYTF
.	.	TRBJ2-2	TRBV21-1	TGTGCCAGCAGCTCTCCCGGGACTAGCGGGGACAAAAACACCGGGGAGCTGTTTTTT	CASSSPGTSGDKNTGELFF
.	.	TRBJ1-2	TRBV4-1	TGCGCCAGCAGCCAAGATCTAAGCCCCTATGGCTACACCTTC	CASSQDLSPYGYTF
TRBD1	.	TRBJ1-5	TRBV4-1	TGCGCCAGCAGCCCAGGACAGGGATTTCAGCCCCAGCATTTT	CASSPGQGFQPQHF
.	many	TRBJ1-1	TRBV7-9	TGTGCCAGCAGCGCATATGCCCAGCAGGAATGGTCGACATGG	CASSAYAQQEWSTW
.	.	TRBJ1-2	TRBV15	TGTGCCACCAGCAGAGATCAGGGCACCGTAAGAGGCTACACCTTC	CATSRDQGTVRGYTF
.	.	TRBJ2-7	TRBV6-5	TGTGCCAGCGTCACCGGTACAGGTACCTACGAGCAGTACTTC	CASVTGTGTYEQYF
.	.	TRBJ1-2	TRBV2	TGTGCCAGCAGGAGGGACAATCGCTATGGCTACACCTTC	CASRRDNRYGYTF
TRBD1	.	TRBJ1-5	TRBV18	TGTGCCAGCTCTTCAGGGACAGGGGTAAATCAGCCCCAGCATTTT	CASSSGTGVNQPQHF
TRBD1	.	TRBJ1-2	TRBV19	TGTGCCAGTAGTGTTCCGGGACAGGGGGTAAATGGTGGCTACACCTTC	CASSVPGQGVNGGYTF
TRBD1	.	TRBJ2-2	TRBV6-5	TGTGCCAGCACTGGGGACAGGGGTTTCGGGGAGCTGTTTTTT	CASTGDRGFGELFF
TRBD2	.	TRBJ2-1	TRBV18	TGTGCCAGCTCACCATCAGGACTCCCCGGGGGGGAGCAGTTCTTC	CASSPSGLPGGEQFF
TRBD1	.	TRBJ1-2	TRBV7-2	TGTGCCAGCAGCTTAATGTCCGGACAGGGGGGGGCCGGCTACACCTTC	CASSLMSGQGGAGYTF
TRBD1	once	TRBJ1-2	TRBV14	TGTGCCAGCAGCCAGGACAGGGTCGCGTTCGGCTACACCTTC	CASSQDRVAFGYTF
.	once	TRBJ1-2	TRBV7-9	TGTGCCAGCAGACAAGAAGGTGGCGGACACCCGACGCTTAACTATGGCTACACCTTC	CASRQEGGGHPTLNYGYTF
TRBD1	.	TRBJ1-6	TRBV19	TGTGCCAGTAGTAGGACAGGGCTTGATTCACCCCTCCACTTT	CASSRTGLDSPLHF
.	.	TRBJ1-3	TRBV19	TGTGCCAGTAGAGAACAGGGCTCTGGAAACACCATATATTTT	CASREQGSGNTIYF
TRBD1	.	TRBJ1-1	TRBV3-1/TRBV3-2	TGTGCCAGCAGCCAAGCAGGGGGAAGCACTGAAGCTTTCTTT	CASSQAGGSTEAFF
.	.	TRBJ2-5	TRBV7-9	TGTGCCAGCAGCTTGCTATCCCCGGAGACCCAGTACTTC	CASSLLSPETQYF
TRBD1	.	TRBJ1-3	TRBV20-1	TGCAGTGCTAGTGGGACAGGGGGAAACACCATATATTTT	CSASGTGGNTIYF
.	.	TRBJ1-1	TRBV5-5	TGTGCCAGCAGCTTTAGCGGGAACACTGAAGCTTTCTTT	CASSFSGNTEAFF
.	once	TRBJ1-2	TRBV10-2	TGCGCCAGCAGTGAACAGACCGACTATGGCTACACCTTC	CASSEQTDYGYTF
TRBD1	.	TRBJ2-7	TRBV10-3	TGTGCCATCAGTGAGGGGACAGGCATCAGGTACGAGCAGTACTTC	CAISEGTGIRYEQYF
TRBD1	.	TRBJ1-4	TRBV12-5	TGTGCTAGTGGTTCCGGACAGGCCACGAATGAAAAACTGTTTTTT	CASGSGQATNEKLFF
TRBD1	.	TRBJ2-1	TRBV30	TGTGCCTTCTTCTGGGACAGGGACTACAATGAGCAGTTCTTC	CAFFWDRDYNEQFF
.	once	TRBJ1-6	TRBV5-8	TGTGCCAGCAGTCGAGGGGGCTCCTATAATTCACCCCTCCACTTT	CASSRGGSYNSPLHF
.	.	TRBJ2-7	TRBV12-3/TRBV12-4	TGTGCCAGCAGTCCCCTAGGCCCTTACGAGCAGTACTTC	CASSPLGPYEQYF
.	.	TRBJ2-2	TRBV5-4	TGTGCCAGCAGCTCTGCGGCGAACACCGGGGAGCTGTTTTTT	CASSSAANTGELFF
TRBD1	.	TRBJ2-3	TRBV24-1	TGTGCCACCAGTGCCACACAACCGGGACAGGGGACAGATACGCAGTATTTT	CATSATQPGQGTDTQYF
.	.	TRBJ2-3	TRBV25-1	TGTGCCTTATCGTCGGACACGCTAACAGATACGCAGTATTTT	CALSSDTLTDTQYF
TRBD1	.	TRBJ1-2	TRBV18	TGTGCCAGCTCACCGACTCAGACAGGGAACTATGGCTACACCTTC	CASSPTQTGNYGYTF
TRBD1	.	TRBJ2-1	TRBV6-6	TGTGCCAGCAGTTACCGGACAGGGCATGAGCAGTTCTTC	CASSYRTGHEQFF